This passage covers 28 T cell receptor beta chains from one sample sequenced in a study of radiation and T cells in renal cell carcinoma. Time point of the sample: blood 4 weeks post-SBRT, at nephrectomy. Documented treatment: 15 Gy SBRT to primary tumor, nephrectomy 4 weeks later. Only in-frame clones appear in the TCRdb table, and some are missing; sequencing was by immunoSEQ multiplex PCR. The repertoire consists of 130,000 to 150,000 clones, with 86% occurring once and the leading ten covering around a sixth. Source: blood, taken from a patient whose treatment included radiotherapy and nephrectomy. These receptors were taken from a woman between 45 and 60 years old with renal cell carcinoma.

The chain combines TRBV7-2 with TRBJ2-2; 7 nucleotides align to TRBD1. The germline V gene encodes CDR1 SGHTA and CDR2 FQGNSA. J lost 4 bases, V lost 1 base, and 3 bases had no gene match. The CDR3 loop spans 15 amino acids. The CDR3 nucleotides are TGTGCCAGCAGCTTAGAGGCAGGGGGCACCGGGGAGCTGTTTTTT. Translated: CASSLEAGGTGELFF. Variable domain in full (rest from reference TRBV7-2 and TRBJ2-2): GAGVSQSPSNKVTEKGKDVELRCDPISGHTALYWYRQSLGQGLEFLIYFQGNSAPDKSGLPSDRFSAERTGGSVSTLTIQRTQQEDSAVYLCASSLEAGGTGELFFGEGSRLTVL.

The chain has TRBV2 and TRBJ2-7, with D possibly being TRBD1 (6 bases). In germline, CDR1 is SNHLY, CDR2 FYNNEI. V lost 6 bases, J lost 1 base, and 13 bases lay in between. The CDR3 has 14 residues. CDR3 sequence reads: CASRTLGASYEQYF. The CDR3 nucleotides are TGTGCCAGCAGAACTCTGGGGGCGTCCTACGAGCAGTACTTC.

The chain has TRBV5-4 and TRBJ2-5, with D possibly called TRBD1 or TRBD2 (5 bases each). V was trimmed by 0 bases and J by 5 bases, leaving 14 bases between them. Germline CDR1 SGHNT, CDR2 YYREEE (reference sequence). CDR3 length: 15 residues. CDR3 DNA: TGTGCCAGCAGCTTGGCGGGACCGCCGCATGAGACCCAGTACTTC. Amino acids: CASSLAGPPHETQYF.

The rearrangement uses TRBV4-1 and TRBJ1-1; D perhaps matches TRBD1 (5 bases). Germline CDR1 reads MGHRA; CDR2 reads YSYEKL. V was cut by 4 bases and J by 4 bases, with 25 bases left in between. The CDR3 consists of 18 residues. CDR3 residues: CASSRDVDSPRGTTEAFF. DNA for the CDR3: TGCGCCAGCAGCCGAGATGTCGACAGCCCGAGGGGAACCACTGAAGCTTTCTTT.

The V gene is TRBV13, the J gene TRBJ2-1, with D perhaps TRBD2 (6 bases). The CDR3 sequence is 11 residues long. Deletions cut 6 bases from V and 12 bases from J, with 12 bases between. From germline, CDR1 is PRHDT and CDR2 FYEKMQ (reference sequence). The CDR3 coding sequence is TGTGCCAGCAGTCACCGGGACTGGCAGTTCTTC. The encoded protein is CASSHRDWQFF.

This sequence joins TRBV27 and TRBJ1-2; possible D gene TRBD1, 5 bases. The CDR3 is 15 amino acids. Germline CDR1 MNHEY, CDR2 SMNVEV (reference sequence). V was trimmed by 6 bases and J by 4 bases, leaving 18 bases between them. CDR3 in DNA: TGTGCCAGCAGATACCGCCGTTGGGGGAGCTATGGCTACACCTTC. It codes for CASRYRRWGSYGYTF.

The chain employs TRBV7-2 and TRBJ1-1, with a tentative D call TRBD1 (6 bases). Germline V gene lookup returns CDR1 SGHTA and CDR2 FQGNSA. This CDR3 has 15 amino acids. V shed 1 base and J shed 3 bases, with 12 bases lying between them. CDR3 in amino acids: CASSLVRGFDTEAFF. Here the CDR3 DNA reads TGTGCCAGCAGCTTAGTGAGGGGGTTTGACACTGAAGCTTTCTTT. Variable domain in full (rest from reference TRBV7-2 and TRBJ1-1): GAGVSQSPSNKVTEKGKDVELRCDPISGHTALYWYRQSLGQGLEFLIYFQGNSAPDKSGLPSDRFSAERTGGSVSTLTIQRTQQEDSAVYLCASSLVRGFDTEAFFGQGTRLTVV.

The genes are TRBV7-2 and TRBJ2-2; a possible D gene is TRBD1 (6 bases). The germline gives CDR1 SGHTA, CDR2 FQGNSA. The CDR3 covers 15 residues. V gave up 6 bases and J gave up 0 bases, with 11 bases separating them. CDR3 amino acids: CASRIGQTNTGELFF. The CDR3 DNA reads TGTGCCAGCAGGATAGGACAGACGAACACCGGGGAGCTGTTTTTT. Complete variable domain (other parts from reference TRBV7-2 and TRBJ2-2): GAGVSQSPSNKVTEKGKDVELRCDPISGHTALYWYRQSLGQGLEFLIYFQGNSAPDKSGLPSDRFSAERTGGSVSTLTIQRTQQEDSAVYLCASRIGQTNTGELFFGEGSRLTVL.

The rearrangement uses TRBV14 and TRBJ1-4; no reliable D call. This CDR3 spans 13 amino acids. Trimming took 1 base from V and 7 from J, leaving 7 bases between them. From germline, CDR1 is SGHDN and CDR2 FVKESK. CDR3 residues: CASSQVGFEKLFF. In nucleotides, the CDR3 is TGTGCCAGCAGCCAAGTGGGTTTTGAAAAACTGTTTTTT.

The rearrangement joins TRBV30 to TRBJ2-7; D might be TRBD2 (6 bases). Germline CDR1 is GTSNPN and CDR2 is SVGIG (reference sequence). There are 15 residues in the CDR3. The V and J ends lost 3 bases and 2 bases respectively, with 17 bases between them. CDR3 DNA: TGTGCCTGGAGGACAGTGGGAGGCAGCCCCTACGAGCAGTACTTC. Translating it yields CAWRTVGGSPYEQYF.

V gene TRBV4-3 combines with J gene TRBJ2-1, with a tentative D call TRBD2 (6 bases). The CDR3 is made up of 16 amino acids. Germline CDR1 is LGHNA and CDR2 is YSLEER. V gave up 2 bases and J gave up 5 bases, with 16 bases separating them. The CDR3 coding sequence is TGCGCCAGCAGCCAAAGGTTAGGGGACTTAGACAATGAGCAGTTCTTC. Amino acid sequence: CASSQRLGDLDNEQFF.

This chain joins TRBV6-6 and TRBJ2-3; possible D gene TRBD1, 6 bases. V was trimmed by 0 bases and J by 0 bases, leaving 7 bases between them. Germline values: CDR1 MNHNY, CDR2 SVGAGI (reference sequence). The CDR3 runs 15 residues. CDR3: CASSYSQGSTDTQYF. In DNA form, the CDR3 reads TGTGCCAGCAGTTACTCGCAGGGGAGCACAGATACGCAGTATTTT.

This chain connects TRBV6-5 to TRBJ2-1; D unresolved. Germline CDR1 and CDR2: MNHEY and SVGAGI. The CDR3 is made up of 13 amino acids. Deletions cut 6 bases from V and 5 bases from J, with 11 bases between. CDR3 region: CASRKLSNNEQFF. The CDR3 DNA sequence: TGTGCCAGCAGGAAACTCAGCAACAATGAGCAGTTCTTC.

J is TRBJ2-7 and V is TRBV14; 7 bases fit TRBD1. This CDR3 has 14 residues. Germline lookup yields CDR1 SGHDN and CDR2 FVKESK. V was pared by 0 bases and J by 4 bases, with 3 bases of the junction left unmatched. As DNA, the CDR3 is TGTGCCAGCAGCCAAGAAAGGGGGCCTTACGAGCAGTACTTC. Translated, it gives CASSQERGPYEQYF.

J is TRBJ2-3 and V is TRBV5-4, with 8 bases matching TRBD2. V dropped 4 bases and J dropped 3; count of bases not matched to a gene: 7. Germline V gene lookup returns CDR1 SGHNT and CDR2 YYREEE (reference sequence). The CDR3 spans 15 residues. CDR3 nucleotide sequence: TGTGCCAGCAGCATCGGACTAGCCGGGACAGATACGCAGTATTTT. Residues: CASSIGLAGTDTQYF.

V is TRBV7-2 and J is TRBJ1-2; D is perhaps TRBD1 (5 bases). The germline V gene encodes CDR1 SGHTA and CDR2 FQGNSA. V was pared by 5 bases and J by 2 bases, with 12 bases between. This CDR3 has 14 amino acids. CDR3 sequence reads: CASSPRDYNYGYTF. The CDR3 DNA is TGTGCCAGCAGCCCACGGGACTACAACTATGGCTACACCTTC.

The chain combines TRBV25-1 with TRBJ1-4, with unresolved D. V was trimmed by 7 bases and J by 0 bases, leaving 6 bases between them. The CDR3 is 13 residues long. Germline V gene sequence: CDR1 MGHDK, CDR2 SYGVNS. CDR3 sequence reads: CASNLATNEKLFF. The CDR3 DNA follows: TGTGCCAGCAATCTTGCAACTAATGAAAAACTGTTTTTT. Drawing the rest from reference TRBV25-1 and TRBJ1-4, the complete variable domain is EADIYQTPRYLVIGTGKKITLECSQTMGHDKMYWYQQDPGMELHLIHYSYGVNSTEKGDLSSESTVSRIRTEHFPLTLESARPSHTSQYLCASNLATNEKLFFGSGTQLSVL.

CDR3 sequence: CASSGRTGAYEQYF. The CDR3 DNA reads as TGTGCCAGCAGTGGCCGGACAGGGGCCTACGAGCAGTACTTC. The chain recombines TRBV6-1 with TRBJ2-7, with 9 positions matching TRBD1. Per the germline V gene, CDR1 is MNHNS and CDR2 is SASEGT. This CDR3 contains 14 residues. J lost 2 bases, V lost 4 bases, and 3 bases had no gene match.

The V and J genes are TRBV7-2 and TRBJ2-3; D uncertain. V was pared by 5 bases and J by 3 bases, with 9 bases between. From germline, CDR1 is SGHTA and CDR2 FQGNSA. The length of the CDR3 is 13 residues. The CDR3 sequence is CASSREITDTQYF. Here the CDR3 DNA reads TGTGCCAGCAGCCGAGAGATTACAGATACGCAGTATTTT.

The gene calls are TRBV7-2 and TRBJ1-5; D unclear. CDR1 and CDR2 (germline): SGHTA, FQGNSA. This CDR3 has 13 residues. Trimming pared 5 bases from V and 1 base from J, leaving 6 bases between. The CDR3 loop reads CASSPGSNQPQHF. For the CDR3, the DNA is TGTGCCAGCAGCCCCGGAAGCAATCAGCCCCAGCATTTT.

There are a few counts of this clone. This chain joins TRBV9 and TRBJ2-5, with a possible D match to TRBD2 (7 bases). Between the trimmed V and J ends, which lost 0 bases and 5 bases, there was a span of 14 bases. The CDR3 is 15 amino acids. Per the germline V gene, CDR1 is SGDLS and CDR2 is YYNGEE. CDR3 sequence (DNA): TGTGCCAGCAGCGTAGGCGGGGGCGCGGCGGAGACCCAGTACTTC. Protein: CASSVGGGAAETQYF.

V usage is TRBV10-3 and J usage is TRBJ1-1, with 7 positions matching TRBD1. V was pared by 0 bases and J by 1 base, with 5 bases of the junction left unmatched. This CDR3 has 16 amino acids. CDR1 and CDR2 from the germline V gene are ENHRY and SYGVKD. The CDR3 is CAISESGGSANTEAFF. In DNA, the CDR3 is TGTGCCATCAGTGAGTCAGGGGGCTCGGCGAACACTGAAGCTTTCTTT.

The genes are TRBV5-4 and TRBJ2-3; 9 nucleotides line up with TRBD2. Germline V lookup: CDR1 SGHNT, CDR2 YYREEE (reference sequence). V was pared by 3 bases and J by 6 bases, with 2 bases of the junction left unmatched. This CDR3 has 13 residues. This CDR3 is CASSSSGADTQYF. The CDR3 nucleotides read TGTGCCAGCAGCTCTAGCGGGGCGGATACGCAGTATTTT.

The V gene is TRBV20-1, the J gene TRBJ2-5; no firm D call. This CDR3 region has 11 residues. Germline V lookup: CDR1 DFQATT, CDR2 SNEGSKA (reference sequence). Trimming stripped 6 bases from V and 2 bases from J, with 7 bases between. The CDR3 sequence is CSATLQETQYF. The CDR3 DNA follows: TGCAGTGCGACACTACAAGAGACCCAGTACTTC.

This chain joins TRBV30 and TRBJ2-7; D gene unclear. Germline loops: CDR1 GTSNPN, CDR2 SVGIG (reference sequence). The ends were cut back, 0 bases at V and 3 bases at J, with 9 bases in the middle. This CDR3 contains 13 residues. The CDR3 protein is CAWSVPGGYEQYF. The CDR3 nucleotides read TGTGCCTGGAGTGTACCGGGCGGCTACGAGCAGTACTTC.

The V and J genes are TRBV11-3 and TRBJ1-1, with unresolved D. The CDR3 loop spans 13 amino acids. Trimming shortened V by 5 bases and J by 0 bases, and 7 bases separated the two germline ends. Germline V gene data show CDR1 as SGHNT and CDR2 as YENEEA. The CDR3 nucleotides read TGTGCCAGCAGCGGAAGCATGAACACTGAAGCTTTCTTT. It is translated as CASSGSMNTEAFF.

The V gene is TRBV5-1, the J gene TRBJ2-1; D might be TRBD1 (5 bases). Deletions cut 0 bases from V and 2 bases from J, with 12 bases between. The CDR3 runs 16 residues. From germline, CDR1 is SGHRS and CDR2 YFSETQ. CDR3 coding DNA: TGCGCCAGCAGCTTGGGGCAGGGTCTCACCTACAATGAGCAGTTCTTC. It translates to CASSLGQGLTYNEQFF.

V gene TRBV18 combines with J gene TRBJ2-2, with no clear D. V shed 3 bases and J shed 3 bases, with 17 bases lying between them. The length of the CDR3 is 17 residues. The germline CDR1 and CDR2 sequences are KGHSH and LQKENI. The CDR3 sequence is CASSPWNPLFHTGELFF. In nucleotides, the CDR3 is TGTGCCAGCTCACCTTGGAACCCCCTTTTCCACACCGGGGAGCTGTTTTTT.